The rows below give T cell receptor beta chains drawn from one sample of a study of T cell changes during pregnancy in multiple sclerosis. Generated by immunoSEQ multiplex PCR, the TCRdb table keeps only in-frame clones and is missing some. This table holds tens of thousands of clones, roughly 92% found once. The sample consisted of peripheral blood, taken in the first trimester of pregnancy. The receptors were gathered from a female donor with multiple sclerosis, enrolled in a pregnancy study. Each CDR3 is given with its conserved first and last residue. D genes are given only for firm matches. Part of the rows lack a size; the others show once, few, many or a class for expanded clones.

D: .
V: TRBV4-3
J: TRBJ1-4
size: .
CDR3: CASSYVGAATNEKLFF
DNA: TGCGCCAGCAGTTATGTAGGAGCCGCAACTAATGAAAAACTGTTTTTT

D: TRBD1
V: TRBV11-1
J: TRBJ2-2
size: .
CDR3: CASSRDRGNTGELFF
DNA: TGTGCCAGCAGCCGGGACAGGGGTAACACCGGGGAGCTGTTTTTT

D: .
V: TRBV18
J: TRBJ1-1
size: .
CDR3: CASSLVPDTEAFF
DNA: TGTGCCAGCTCTCTCGTACCAGACACTGAAGCTTTCTTT

D: TRBD1
V: TRBV18
J: TRBJ2-5
size: .
CDR3: CASSTTGALQETQYF
DNA: TGTGCCAGCTCGACGACAGGGGCCCTCCAAGAGACCCAGTACTTC

D: TRBD2
V: TRBV15
J: TRBJ2-3
size: .
CDR3: CATSRGGERTDTQYF
DNA: TGTGCCACCAGCAGGGGGGGGGAGAGGACAGATACGCAGTATTTT

D: TRBD1
V: TRBV19
J: TRBJ1-1
size: .
CDR3: CASRGRGPATNTEAFF
DNA: TGTGCCAGTAGGGGCAGGGGGCCCGCAACGAACACTGAAGCTTTCTTT

D: .
V: TRBV5-1
J: TRBJ2-3
size: .
CDR3: CASSSRDTDTQYF
DNA: TGCGCCAGCAGCTCCAGGGACACAGATACGCAGTATTTT

D: .
V: TRBV9
J: TRBJ2-1
size: .
CDR3: CASSVEAGPIHSYNEQFF
DNA: TGTGCCAGCAGCGTAGAAGCGGGTCCTATCCATTCCTACAATGAGCAGTTCTTC

D: TRBD1
V: TRBV19
J: TRBJ1-6
size: .
CDR3: CASSTRDRGNYSPLHF
DNA: TGTGCCAGTAGTACCCGGGACAGGGGGAACTATTCACCCCTCCACTTT

D: .
V: TRBV25-1
J: TRBJ2-2
size: .
CDR3: CASSALGGDDTGELFF
DNA: TGTGCCAGCAGTGCCCTTGGGGGCGACGACACCGGGGAGCTGTTTTTT

D: .
V: TRBV18
J: TRBJ2-6
size: .
CDR3: CASSRAGDGANVLTF
DNA: TGTGCCAGCTCACGGGCGGGCGACGGGGCCAACGTCCTGACTTTC

D: .
V: TRBV7-3
J: TRBJ2-2
size: .
CDR3: CASSRAPQGQNTGELFF
DNA: TGTGCCAGCAGCCGCGCCCCCCAGGGACAGAACACCGGGGAGCTGTTTTTT

D: TRBD2
V: TRBV4-1
J: TRBJ2-5
size: .
CDR3: CASSQEGLAGETQYF
DNA: TGCGCCAGCAGCCAAGAAGGACTAGCCGGGGAGACCCAGTACTTC

D: TRBD1
V: TRBV4-2
J: TRBJ2-1
size: once
CDR3: CASSRGTGGRYNEQFF
DNA: TGTGCCAGCAGCCGAGGGACAGGGGGTAGGTACAATGAGCAGTTCTTC

D: TRBD2
V: TRBV19
J: TRBJ2-2
size: .
CDR3: CASSVGGWGSANTGELFF
DNA: TGTGCCAGTAGCGTGGGGGGGTGGGGTTCCGCGAACACCGGGGAGCTGTTTTTT

D: .
V: TRBV4-2
J: TRBJ2-2
size: .
CDR3: CASSQALVTGELFF
DNA: TGTGCCAGCAGCCAGGCACTAGTGACCGGGGAGCTGTTTTTT

D: TRBD2
V: TRBV5-4
J: TRBJ2-3
size: .
CDR3: CASSSGTSGTDTQYF
DNA: TGTGCCAGCAGCTCCGGGACTAGCGGTACAGATACGCAGTATTTT

D: TRBD1
V: TRBV18
J: TRBJ2-7
size: .
CDR3: CASSPMDRVSYEQYF
DNA: TGTGCCAGCTCACCGATGGACAGGGTGTCTTACGAGCAGTACTTC

D: .
V: TRBV5-1
J: TRBJ1-5
size: .
CDR3: CASSLEGGGLQPQHF
DNA: TGCGCCAGCAGCCTTGAGGGTGGGGGCCTTCAGCCCCAGCATTTT

D: .
V: TRBV6-1
J: TRBJ2-7
size: .
CDR3: CASGSGNYEQYF
DNA: TGTGCCAGCGGTTCAGGGAACTACGAGCAGTACTTC

D: TRBD1
V: TRBV9
J: TRBJ1-4
size: .
CDR3: CASSVGTGVNEKLFF
DNA: TGTGCCAGCAGCGTGGGGACAGGGGTTAATGAAAAACTGTTTTTT

D: .
V: TRBV28
J: TRBJ1-5
size: .
CDR3: CASSFSGPGNQPQHF
DNA: TGTGCCAGCAGTTTTTCAGGGCCCGGCAATCAGCCCCAGCATTTT

D: TRBD1
V: TRBV5-1
J: TRBJ2-6
size: .
CDR3: CASSEGQGANGANVLTF
DNA: TGCGCCAGCAGCGAAGGGCAGGGGGCGAATGGGGCCAACGTCCTGACTTTC

D: TRBD2
V: TRBV11-2
J: TRBJ2-3
size: .
CDR3: CASSSSGGTDTQYF
DNA: TGTGCCAGCAGCTCGAGCGGGGGGACAGATACGCAGTATTTT

D: .
V: TRBV7-2
J: TRBJ1-2
size: .
CDR3: CASSHINYGYTF
DNA: TGTGCCAGCAGCCACATAAACTATGGCTACACCTTC

D: TRBD1
V: TRBV9
J: TRBJ1-1
size: .
CDR3: CASSGTGFMNTEAFF
DNA: TGTGCCAGCAGTGGGACAGGCTTCATGAACACTGAAGCTTTCTTT

D: TRBD1
V: TRBV14
J: TRBJ1-4
size: once
CDR3: CASSQEWGQINEKLFF
DNA: TGTGCCAGCAGCCAAGAGTGGGGACAGATTAATGAAAAACTGTTTTTT

D: .
V: TRBV7-6
J: TRBJ2-3
size: .
CDR3: CASARGDTQYF
DNA: TGTGCCAGCGCCCGCGGGGATACGCAGTATTTT

D: TRBD1
V: TRBV7-3
J: TRBJ1-2
size: .
CDR3: CASSETKGQLYGYTF
DNA: TGTGCCAGCAGCGAAACCAAGGGACAGCTCTATGGCTACACCTTC

D: TRBD1
V: TRBV9
J: TRBJ2-5
size: .
CDR3: CASSARGQGEETQYF
DNA: TGTGCCAGCAGCGCGAGGGGACAGGGTGAAGAGACCCAGTACTTC

D: TRBD2
V: TRBV4-1
J: TRBJ2-3
size: .
CDR3: CASSQGTQRGTTDTQYF
DNA: TGCGCCAGCAGCCAAGGGACCCAGCGGGGGACCACAGATACGCAGTATTTT

D: TRBD1
V: TRBV7-2
J: TRBJ1-2
size: .
CDR3: CASSSGQDTRYGYTF
DNA: TGTGCCAGCAGCTCGGGACAGGACACCCGCTATGGCTACACCTTC

D: TRBD1
V: TRBV5-6
J: TRBJ1-2
size: few
CDR3: CASSVDRDYGYTF
DNA: TGTGCCAGCAGCGTGGACAGGGACTATGGCTACACCTTC

D: .
V: TRBV7-2
J: TRBJ2-7
size: .
CDR3: CASSLVEDFEQYF
DNA: TGTGCCAGCAGCTTAGTCGAGGATTTTGAGCAGTACTTC

D: .
V: TRBV5-1
J: TRBJ2-4
size: .
CDR3: CASSLDAVAKNIQYF
DNA: TGCGCCAGCAGCTTGGATGCGGTAGCCAAAAACATTCAGTACTTC

D: TRBD1
V: TRBV4-3
J: TRBJ2-1
size: .
CDR3: CASSQLTGIEQFF
DNA: TGCGCCAGCAGCCAATTGACAGGGATTGAGCAGTTCTTC

D: .
V: TRBV11-2
J: TRBJ2-7
size: .
CDR3: CASSLAAGNNYEQYF
DNA: TGTGCCAGCAGCTTAGCGGCGGGAAACAACTACGAGCAGTACTTC

D: .
V: TRBV18
J: TRBJ2-7
size: .
CDR3: CASSLKQGALYEQYF
DNA: TGTGCCAGCTCACTTAAACAGGGTGCCCTTTACGAGCAGTACTTC

D: TRBD2
V: TRBV7-3
J: TRBJ2-2
size: .
CDR3: CASSLKRGDTGELFF
DNA: TGTGCCAGCAGCTTAAAACGGGGGGACACCGGGGAGCTGTTTTTT

D: .
V: TRBV5-1
J: TRBJ1-1
size: .
CDR3: CASSLERAPNTEAFF
DNA: TGCGCCAGCAGCTTGGAGAGGGCCCCAAACACTGAAGCTTTCTTT

D: TRBD1
V: TRBV7-6
J: TRBJ1-6
size: .
CDR3: CASSLEGQGSSPLHF
DNA: TGTGCCAGCAGCTTAGAGGGACAGGGCAGTTCACCCCTCCACTTT

D: .
V: TRBV19
J: TRBJ1-5
size: .
CDR3: CASSIAVPSNQPQHF
DNA: TGTGCCAGTAGTATAGCGGTCCCGAGCAATCAGCCCCAGCATTTT

D: TRBD1
V: TRBV7-2
J: TRBJ2-5
size: .
CDR3: CASSSRDRGKTQYF
DNA: TGTGCCAGCAGCTCCCGGGACAGGGGGAAGACCCAGTACTTC

D: TRBD1
V: TRBV27
J: TRBJ1-2
size: .
CDR3: CASSLGTGYYGYTF
DNA: TGTGCCAGCAGTTTAGGGACAGGATACTATGGCTACACCTTC